The 4 T cell receptor beta chains listed next were all sequenced from one sample in a study of PD-L1 blockade in urothelial cancer. Clones were sequenced by immunoSEQ multiplex PCR, and TCRdb holds only the in-frame ones, with some missing. The data show around 130,000 clones, approximately 84% seen once. The time point was: pretreatment peripheral blood. Sequenced here: PBMCs, sampled around atezolizumab (anti-PD-L1) treatment. The receptors here all came from a man over 45 with urothelial cancer.

The rearrangement joins TRBV2 to TRBJ1-5; 7 nucleotides agree with TRBD1. Germline V gene data show CDR1 as SNHLY and CDR2 as FYNNEI. This CDR3 comprises 12 residues. Trimming took 7 bases from V and 13 from J; bases not matched to a gene: 10. CDR3 nucleotide sequence: TGTGCCAGCACCCTAGACAGGGAGAGTCAGCATTTT. Its translation: CASTLDRESQHF.

The rearrangement uses TRBV30 and TRBJ1-2; D uncertain. Germline V CDR1 and CDR2: GTSNPN, SVGIG (reference sequence). The V and J ends lost 1 base and 7 bases respectively, with 13 bases between them. The CDR3 spans 13 residues. The CDR3 DNA reads as TGTGCCTGGAGTGGCAATCCAGGTACTGGCTACACCTTC. Protein sequence: CAWSGNPGTGYTF.

The chain links TRBV6-6 to TRBJ2-3, with D perhaps matching TRBD1 (6 bases). Germline V gene data show CDR1 as MNHNY and CDR2 as SVGAGI (reference sequence). V lost 8 bases to trimming and J lost 5 bases, with 11 bases between them. This CDR3 is 12 amino acids long. The CDR3 loop reads CASGQGKDTQYF. In DNA, the CDR3 is TGTGCCAGCGGGCAGGGGAAAGATACGCAGTATTTT.

This clone was recorded a few times. This rearrangement joins TRBV19 to TRBJ1-2; 7 bases agree with TRBD1. The germline gives CDR1 LNHDA, CDR2 SQIVND (reference sequence). The CDR3 totals 15 residues. V shed 2 bases, J shed 0 bases, and the junction held 3 bases outside the gene matches. The CDR3 DNA reads TGTGCCAGTAGTATAAGACAGGGCGCTAACTATGGCTACACCTTC. Its translation: CASSIRQGANYGYTF.